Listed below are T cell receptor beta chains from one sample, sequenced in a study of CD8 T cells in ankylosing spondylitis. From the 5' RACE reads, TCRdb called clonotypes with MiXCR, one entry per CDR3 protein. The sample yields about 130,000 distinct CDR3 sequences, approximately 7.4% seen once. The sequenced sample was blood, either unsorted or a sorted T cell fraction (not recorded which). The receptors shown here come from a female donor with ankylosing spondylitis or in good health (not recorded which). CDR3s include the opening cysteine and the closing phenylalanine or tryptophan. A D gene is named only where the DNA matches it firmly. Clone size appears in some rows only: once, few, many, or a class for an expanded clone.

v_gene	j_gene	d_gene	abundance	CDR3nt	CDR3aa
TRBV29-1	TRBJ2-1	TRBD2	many	TGCAGCGTTGTCGGCGGGGGGGGCAATAGCTTCAATGAGCAGTTCTTC	CSVVGGGGNSFNEQFF
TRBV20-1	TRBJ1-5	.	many	TGCAGTGCTAGAGCGAGGACTGGGAATCAGCCCCAGCATTTT	CSARARTGNQPQHF
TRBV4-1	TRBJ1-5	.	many	TGCGCCAGCAGCCAAGATCAAGGCCAGGGACAGCCCCAGCATTTT	CASSQDQGQGQPQHF
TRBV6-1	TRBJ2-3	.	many	TGTGCCAGCAGGGAGGAGGGCACAGATACGCAGTATTTT	CASREEGTDTQYF
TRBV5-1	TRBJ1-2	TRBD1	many	TGCGCCAGCAGCTTGGCGATCTTGACAGGGCCTAACTATGGCTACACCTTC	CASSLAILTGPNYGYTF
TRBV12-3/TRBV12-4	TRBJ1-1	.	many	TGTGCCAGCAGAGAGGGAACCGTGAACACTGAAGCTTTCTTT	CASREGTVNTEAFF
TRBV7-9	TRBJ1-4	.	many	TGTGCCAGCAGCCCCCCCTCGAGCTCCCACGGGGAAAAACTGTTTTTT	CASSPPSSSHGEKLFF
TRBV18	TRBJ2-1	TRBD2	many	TGTGCCAGCTCACCTAACAGCGGGGTTTACAATGAGCAGTTCTTC	CASSPNSGVYNEQFF
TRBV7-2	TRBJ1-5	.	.	TGTGCCAGCAGCTTTCCCCCGGGTGGTAGTATTCAGCCCCAGCATTTT	CASSFPPGGSIQPQHF
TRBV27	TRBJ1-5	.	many	TGTGCCAGCAGTTTAGAGTATAGCAATCAGCCCCAGCATTTT	CASSLEYSNQPQHF
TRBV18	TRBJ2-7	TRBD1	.	TGTGCCAGCTCACCAGGGGGACAGGGTCTCTACGAGCAGTACTTC	CASSPGGQGLYEQYF
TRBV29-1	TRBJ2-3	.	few	TGCAGCGTTAAAGGGACTCGGGATTCAGGCACAGATACGCAGTATTTT	CSVKGTRDSGTDTQYF
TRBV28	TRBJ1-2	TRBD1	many	TGTGCCAGCAGTTTGACGACAGGGCGGGCCTATGGCTACACCTTC	CASSLTTGRAYGYTF
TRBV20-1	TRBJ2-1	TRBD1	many	TGCAGTGCTAGAGACGGGACAGGGGCCCATGAGCAGTTCTTC	CSARDGTGAHEQFF
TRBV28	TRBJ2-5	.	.	TGTGCCAGCAGGAGAAAAACAGGGTTGGAGACCCAGTACTTC	CASRRKTGLETQYF
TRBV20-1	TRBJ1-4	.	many	TGCAGTGCTAGAGCGACCAGAGCCAATAATGAAAAACTGTTTTTT	CSARATRANNEKLFF
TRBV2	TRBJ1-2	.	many	TGTGCCAGCAGTGTTGGGCTCATTAGTGGCTACACCTTC	CASSVGLISGYTF
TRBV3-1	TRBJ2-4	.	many	TGTGCCAGCAGCCAAGAGCCATTAGCCAAAAACATTCAGTACTTC	CASSQEPLAKNIQYF
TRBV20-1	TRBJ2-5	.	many	TGCAGTGCTAGATGGCAAGAGACCCAGTACTTC	CSARWQETQYF
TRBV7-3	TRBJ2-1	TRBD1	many	TGTGCCAGCAGCTCGAAGACAGGGTATGAGCAGTTCTTC	CASSSKTGYEQFF
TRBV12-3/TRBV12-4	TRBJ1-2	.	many	TGTGCCAGCAGTATAGATTATGATGGCTACACCTTC	CASSIDYDGYTF
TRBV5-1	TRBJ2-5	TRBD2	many	TGCGCCAGCAGACCTGACTCTAGCGGGGTTGGGACCCAGTACTTC	CASRPDSSGVGTQYF
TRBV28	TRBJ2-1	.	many	TGTGCCAGCAGTTTCCCGCGCCCAAGGTACAATGAGCAGTTCTTC	CASSFPRPRYNEQFF
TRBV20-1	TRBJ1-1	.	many	TGCAGTGCTAGAGATACGGGGTGGGGTGAAGCTTTCTTT	CSARDTGWGEAFF